Presented here are 23 T cell receptor beta chains from one specimen sequenced in a study of response to subunit inactivated influenza vaccine. TCRdb fed the RT-PCR reads into MiXCR, producing one record per CDR3 protein. The table shows over 650,000 distinct CDR3 sequences, with around a sixth occurring only once. The source was PBMCs from blood, collected about 5 days after vaccination. The receptor set was obtained from a man aged 45 to 65 who received an inactivated influenza vaccine.

V is TRBV6-5 and J is TRBJ2-1; TRBD2 matches at 10 bases. The CDR3 loop spans 16 amino acids. CDR1 MNHEY and CDR2 SVGAGI come from the germline V gene. The V gene end was trimmed by 0 bases and the J gene end by 9 bases; junction bases not matched to a gene: 8. The CDR3 nucleotides read TGTGCCAGCAGTTACTCGCCTAGCGGGAGCAGGGGTGAGCAGTTCTTC. Protein sequence: CASSYSPSGSRGEQFF.

The rearrangement links TRBV20-1 to TRBJ1-2; 7 nucleotides line up with TRBD1. Germline CDR1 and CDR2: DFQATT and SNEGSKA (reference sequence). The CDR3 runs to 18 residues. V shed 2 bases and J 1 base; nucleotides not matched to a gene: 16. This chain's CDR3 is CSARTLPGTDPFNYGYTF. The CDR3 DNA is TGCAGTGCTAGAACCCTCCCTGGGACAGACCCTTTTAACTATGGCTACACCTTC.

This clonotype showed up many times. This chain links TRBV6-2 or TRBV6-3 with TRBJ1-5, with a possible D match to TRBD1 (5 bases). Germline loops: CDR1 MNHEY, CDR2 SVGEGT. This CDR3 comprises 16 residues. The ends were cut back, 2 bases at V and 7 bases at J, with 18 bases in the middle. As DNA, the CDR3 is TGTGCCAGCAGTTACGTTGAGGGGCAGGTAAACCAGCCCCAGCATTTT. This translates into CASSYVEGQVNQPQHF.

This clonotype has a handful of counts. This chain links TRBV20-1 with TRBJ2-7; possibly TRBD1 for D (5 bases). This CDR3 comprises 15 residues. V lost 4 bases, J lost 2 bases, and 18 bases lay in between. The germline V gene encodes CDR1 DFQATT and CDR2 SNEGSKA (reference sequence). The CDR3 spells CSATPYGQPPYEQYF. DNA of the CDR3: TGCAGTGCTACGCCCTACGGACAACCCCCCTACGAGCAGTACTTC.

The sample holds many counts of this clonotype. This chain joins TRBV5-1 and TRBJ2-7; 11 bases agree with TRBD1. The CDR3 sequence is 14 residues long. The J segment lost 3 bases and the V segment lost 4 bases, leaving 3 bases of the junction unmatched. In germline, CDR1 is SGHRS, CDR2 YFSETQ. In DNA form, the CDR3 reads TGCGCCAGCAGCCAGGGACAGGGGGTCTACGAGCAGTACTTC. It codes for CASSQGQGVYEQYF.

This clonotype turned up a few times. V and J are TRBV21-1 and TRBJ2-7; the table's D call, TRBD1, was not checked against the DNA. TRBV21-1 is a pseudogene segment. The CDR3 has 14 residues. This CDR3 is CASSKDRGAHEQYF. CDR3 nucleotides: TGTGCCAGCAGCAAAGATCGGGGGGCCCACGAGCAGTACTTC.

This clonotype was detected ten times or more. The CDR3 region has the DNA TGTGCCAGCAGCCGAACATCTAGCGGGAGGGGATACGAGCAGTACTTC. Translating gives CASSRTSSGRGYEQYF. The J gene is TRBJ2-7, the V gene TRBV7-8; 12 positions agree with TRBD2. The CDR3 has 16 amino acids. Per the germline V gene, CDR1 is SGHVS and CDR2 is FQNEAQ. V shed 5 bases and J 4 bases; nucleotides not matched to a gene: 9.

The chain links TRBV20-1 to TRBJ2-7; 14 nucleotides align to TRBD2. The CDR3 is 16 amino acids. Looked up from germline, CDR1 is DFQATT and CDR2 is SNEGSKA (reference sequence). The V and J ends lost 1 base and 0 bases, in that order; junction bases with no gene match: 2. The DNA of the CDR3 is TGCAGTGCTAGAGGGACTAGCGGGAGGCTCTCCTACGAGCAGTACTTC. Translation gives CSARGTSGRLSYEQYF.

This clonotype was seen only a few times. CDR3 sequence: CSARARSSYEQYF. CDR3 nucleotides: TGCAGTGCTAGAGCCCGCTCCTCCTACGAGCAGTACTTC. This rearrangement joins TRBV20-1 to TRBJ2-7; D gene uncertain. V was shortened by 1 base and J by 0 bases, with 7 bases between the two germline ends. The germline V gene has CDR1 DFQATT and CDR2 SNEGSKA (reference sequence). The CDR3 has 13 residues.

This rearrangement joins TRBV5-1 to TRBJ2-1; no definite D call. Per germline, CDR1 SGHRS and CDR2 YFSETQ. With 1 base removed from V and 0 bases from J, the gap between germline ends came to 11 bases. The CDR3 is 16 amino acids. CDR3 region: CASSLRAASSYNEQFF. As DNA, the CDR3 is TGCGCCAGCAGCTTGAGGGCCGCGAGCTCCTACAATGAGCAGTTCTTC.

The rearrangement uses TRBV27 and TRBJ2-1, with D perhaps assigned TRBD1 or TRBD2 (6 bases each). The V end was cut by 1 base, the J end by 6 bases, with 13 bases between. The CDR3 contains 15 residues. The germline V gene encodes CDR1 MNHEY and CDR2 SMNVEV (reference sequence). The CDR3: CASSLLGGGSNEQFF. For the CDR3, the DNA is TGTGCCAGCAGTTTATTAGGGGGAGGTTCCAATGAGCAGTTCTTC.

This clonotype has only a few counts. V is TRBV20-1 and J is TRBJ1-6; 8 bases line up with TRBD1. The germline gives CDR1 DFQATT, CDR2 SNEGSKA (reference sequence). After removal of 6 bases from V and 0 bases from J, the junction contained 10 bases not matched to a gene. The CDR3 extends over 17 amino acids. The CDR3 nucleotides read TGCAGTGCGAGGGACAGGCTTGATTACTCCTATAATTCACCCCTCCACTTT. Its translation: CSARDRLDYSYNSPLHF.

This rearrangement joins TRBV7-2 to TRBJ2-3, with 13 nucleotides matching TRBD2. The V gene end was trimmed by 5 bases and the J gene end by 3 bases; junction bases not matched to a gene: 8. Germline V CDR1 and CDR2: SGHTA, FQGNSA. CDR3 size: 17 residues. CDR3 bases: TGTGCCAGCAGCCCGAGGACTAGCGGGAGAAGAACAGATACGCAGTATTTT. The encoded protein is CASSPRTSGRRTDTQYF.

The chain carries TRBV20-1 and TRBJ2-7; possibly TRBD1 for D (6 bases). Trimming stripped 4 bases from V and 6 bases from J, with 10 bases between. CDR3 length equals 11 residues. Looked up from germline, CDR1 is DFQATT and CDR2 is SNEGSKA (reference sequence). CDR3 amino acids: CSATRGGEQYF. The CDR3, as DNA: TGCAGTGCTACGCGAGGGGGCGAGCAGTACTTC.

The genes are TRBV10-3 and TRBJ2-7; TRBD2 matches 8 bases. Germline CDR1 is ENHRY and CDR2 is SYGVKD. J lost 3 bases, V lost 5 bases, and 6 bases had no gene match. The CDR3 consists of 14 residues. The CDR3 nucleotides are TGTGCCATCAGTCGAGCGGGAGACCTCTACGAGCAGTACTTC. Translated, it gives CAISRAGDLYEQYF.

This clonotype was seen more than once but under ten times. This chain links TRBV5-1 with TRBJ2-1, with 9 bases identical to TRBD2. The CDR3 is made up of 14 amino acids. V lost 4 bases, J lost 7 bases, and 6 bases stayed unmatched. CDR1 SGHRS and CDR2 YFSETQ come from the germline V gene. This chain's CDR3 is CASSGGGVGNEQFF. In DNA form, the CDR3 reads TGCGCCAGCAGCGGCGGGGGGGTAGGAAATGAGCAGTTCTTC.

In this sample, this clonotype turned up a few times. The CDR3 coding sequence is TGTGCCAGCAGTTACTCGTCTCCGTGGCAGGCAGCCGTCTACGAGCAGTACTTC. Amino acids: CASSYSSPWQAAVYEQYF. The chain is built from TRBV6-5 and TRBJ2-7; D is unclear. The V and J ends lost 0 bases and 3 bases respectively, with 21 bases between them. The germline gives CDR1 MNHEY, CDR2 SVGAGI. The CDR3 contains 18 residues.

This clonotype was found many times. V usage is TRBV29-1 and J usage is TRBJ2-6, with 12 bases that match TRBD1. The CDR3 extends over 20 amino acids. The germline V gene encodes CDR1 SQVTM and CDR2 ANQGSEA. Unmatched junction bases numbered 13, after V lost 1 base and J lost 3 bases. CDR3 in amino acids: CSVEGVIGTGGYRGANVLTF. CDR3 DNA: TGCAGCGTTGAAGGTGTTATCGGGACAGGGGGCTATCGTGGGGCCAACGTCCTGACTTTC.

Ten or more counts support this clonotype. The V call is TRBV20-1, the J call TRBJ2-7, with D maybe TRBD2 (5 bases). This CDR3 is 13 amino acids long. CDR1 is DFQATT and CDR2 is SNEGSKA in the germline V gene (reference sequence). In nucleotides, the CDR3 is TGCAGCGCCCGACCCTCGGGGAGCTACGAGCAGTACTTC. Translating it yields CSARPSGSYEQYF.

V usage is TRBV5-1 and J usage is TRBJ2-5; 7 positions agree with TRBD2. The CDR3 is 14 amino acids. The V gene's germline CDR1 is SGHRS and CDR2 YFSETQ. Trimming at V came to 4 bases and at J to 5 bases, leaving 8 bases not matched to a gene. As DNA, the CDR3 is TGCGCCAGCAGCCCCGGGGGGACTCTGGAGACCCAGTACTTC. Amino acid sequence: CASSPGGTLETQYF.

The J gene is TRBJ1-1, the V gene TRBV9, with 7 bases fitting TRBD1. V lost 0 bases and J lost 11; bases outside the gene matches: 10. The germline gives CDR1 SGDLS, CDR2 YYNGEE. This CDR3 comprises 14 residues. The CDR3: CASSVAVRGSAAFF. In DNA, the CDR3 is TGTGCCAGCAGCGTAGCAGTCAGGGGGTCTGCGGCTTTCTTT.

The chain carries TRBV7-2 and TRBJ2-3; 9 bases match TRBD2. Germline-derived CDR1 and CDR2 are SGHTA and FQGNSA. V shed 3 bases and J 5 bases; nucleotides not matched to a gene: 6. CDR3 length: 15 residues. The chain's CDR3 is CASSLTSGSGDTQYF. For the CDR3, the DNA is TGTGCCAGCAGCTTGACTAGCGGTTCTGGAGATACGCAGTATTTT.

The V gene is TRBV7-2, the J gene TRBJ2-7, with a possible D match to TRBD1 (6 bases). The CDR3 is made up of 17 amino acids. The germline V and J ends were trimmed by 5 bases and 2 bases, with 22 bases remaining between them. Per the germline V gene, CDR1 is SGHTA and CDR2 is FQGNSA. This CDR3 reads CASSLALGTGFAYEQYF. The CDR3 region has the DNA TGTGCCAGCAGCCTGGCCCTCGGAACAGGGTTCGCCTACGAGCAGTACTTC.